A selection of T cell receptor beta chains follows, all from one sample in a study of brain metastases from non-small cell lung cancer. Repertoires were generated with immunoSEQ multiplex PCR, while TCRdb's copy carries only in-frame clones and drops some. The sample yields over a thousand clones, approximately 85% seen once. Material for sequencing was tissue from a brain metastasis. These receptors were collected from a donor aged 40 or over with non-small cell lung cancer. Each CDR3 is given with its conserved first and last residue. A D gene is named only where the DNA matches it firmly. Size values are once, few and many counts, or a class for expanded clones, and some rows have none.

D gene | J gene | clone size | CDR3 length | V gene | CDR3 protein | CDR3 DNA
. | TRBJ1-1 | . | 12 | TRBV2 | CASISMDTEAFF | TGTGCCAGCATAAGTATGGACACTGAAGCTTTCTTT
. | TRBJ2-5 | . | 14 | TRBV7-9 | CASSLSADQETQYF | TGTGCCAGCAGCTTAAGTGCGGACCAAGAGACCCAGTACTTC
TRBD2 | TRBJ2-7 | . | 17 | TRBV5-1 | CASSRTSGRIAVYEQYF | TGCGCCAGCAGCCGAACTAGCGGGAGGATTGCGGTCTACGAGCAGTACTTC
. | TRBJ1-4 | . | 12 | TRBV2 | CASSDTDEKLFF | TGTGCCAGCAGTGATACGGATGAAAAACTGTTTTTT
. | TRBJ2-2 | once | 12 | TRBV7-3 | CASRQYTGELFF | TGTGCCAGCAGGCAATACACCGGGGAGCTGTTTTTT
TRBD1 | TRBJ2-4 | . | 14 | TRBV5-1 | CASSQQGAGNIQYF | TGTGCCAGCAGCCAACAGGGGGCCGGAAACATTCAGTACTTC
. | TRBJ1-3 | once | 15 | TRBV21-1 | CATPGTGGRRNTIYF | TGTGCCACTCCCGGGACAGGGGGAAGAAGAAACACCATATATTTT
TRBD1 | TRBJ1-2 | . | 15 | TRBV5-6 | CASSLGDRGYGGYTF | TGTGCCAGCAGCTTGGGGGACAGGGGCTATGGTGGCTACACCTTC
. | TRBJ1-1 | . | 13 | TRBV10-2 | CASSESDPAEAFF | TGCGCCAGTAGTGAGTCCGACCCGGCTGAAGCTTTCTTT
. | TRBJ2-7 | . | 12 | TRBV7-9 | CASSLVRDEQYF | TGTGCCAGCAGCTTAGTGAGAGACGAGCAGTACTTC
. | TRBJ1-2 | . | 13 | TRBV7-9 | CASSSDSGDGYTF | TGTGCCAGCAGCTCGGATTCAGGGGATGGCTACACCTTC
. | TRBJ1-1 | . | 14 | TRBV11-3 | CASSPGHTNTEAFF | TGTGCCAGCAGCCCGGGACATACGAACACTGAAGCTTTCTTT
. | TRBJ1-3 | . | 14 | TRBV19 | CASSVDSSGNTIYF | TGTGCCAGTAGTGTGGACAGCTCTGGAAACACCATATATTTT
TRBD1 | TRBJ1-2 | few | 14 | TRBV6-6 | CASRDRGTHYGYTF | TGTGCCAGCCGGGACAGGGGGACTCACTATGGCTACACCTTC
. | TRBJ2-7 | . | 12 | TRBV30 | CAWGRGNYEQYF | TGTGCCTGGGGAAGAGGAAACTACGAGCAGTACTTC
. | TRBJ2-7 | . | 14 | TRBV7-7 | CASSLYLARYEQYF | TGTGCCAGCAGCTTATACCTTGCCCGCTACGAGCAGTACTTC
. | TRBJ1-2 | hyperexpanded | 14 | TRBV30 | CAWNCTGANYGYTF | TGTGCCTGGAATTGCACGGGGGCGAACTATGGCTACACCTTC
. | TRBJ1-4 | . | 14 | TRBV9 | CASSPNPTNEKLFF | TGTGCCAGCAGCCCTAACCCAACTAATGAAAAACTGTTTTTT
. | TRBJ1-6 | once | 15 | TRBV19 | CASSTYRDKNSPLHF | TGTGCCAGTAGTACCTACCGGGACAAAAATTCACCCCTCCACTTT
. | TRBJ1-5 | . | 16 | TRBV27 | CASSRGSAGANQPQHF | TGTGCCAGCAGTAGGGGTTCGGCAGGGGCCAATCAGCCCCAGCATTTT
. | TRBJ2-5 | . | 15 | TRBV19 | CASSMSGGGGETQYF | TGTGCCAGTAGTATGAGTGGAGGAGGTGGGGAGACCCAGTACTTC
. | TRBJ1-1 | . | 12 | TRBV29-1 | CSAYRKSTEAFF | TGCAGCGCGTACAGGAAAAGCACTGAAGCTTTCTTT
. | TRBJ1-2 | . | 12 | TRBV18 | CASSPNQAGYTF | TGTGCCAGCTCACCAAACCAGGCTGGCTACACCTTC
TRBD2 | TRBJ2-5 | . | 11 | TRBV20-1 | CSALGGETQYF | TGCAGTGCGTTGGGGGGGGAGACCCAGTACTTC
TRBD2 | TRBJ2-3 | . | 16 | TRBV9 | CASSGGTSGLTDTQYF | TGTGCCAGCAGCGGGGGGACTAGCGGACTCACAGATACGCAGTATTTT
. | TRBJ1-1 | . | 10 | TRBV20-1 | CSASGGEAFF | TGCAGTGCTAGCGGAGGTGAAGCTTTCTTT
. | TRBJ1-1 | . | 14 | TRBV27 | CASSLLGAGTEAFF | TGTGCCAGCAGTTTATTGGGGGCCGGCACTGAAGCTTTCTTT
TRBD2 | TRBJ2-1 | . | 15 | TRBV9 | CASSVGTSGASEQFF | TGTGCCAGCAGCGTAGGGACTAGCGGGGCTAGTGAGCAGTTCTTC
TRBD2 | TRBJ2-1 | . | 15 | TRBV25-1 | CASSRAGEYYNEQFF | TGTGCCAGCAGTCGGGCGGGAGAGTACTACAATGAGCAGTTCTTC
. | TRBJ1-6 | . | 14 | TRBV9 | CASSVGQAVAPLHF | TGTGCCAGCAGCGTAGGGCAGGCAGTGGCACCCCTCCACTTT
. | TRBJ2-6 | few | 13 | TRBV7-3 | CASSLGGANVLTF | TGTGCCAGCAGCTTAGGGGGGGCCAACGTCCTGACTTTC
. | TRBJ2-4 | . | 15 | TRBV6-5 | CASSLKTIAKNIQYF | TGTGCCAGCAGCCTAAAGACGATAGCCAAAAACATTCAGTACTTC
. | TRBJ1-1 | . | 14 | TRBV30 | CAWCSRFMNTEAFF | TGTGCCTGGTGCAGTAGATTCATGAACACTGAAGCTTTCTTT
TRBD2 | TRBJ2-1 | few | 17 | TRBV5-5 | CASSLGLANSFPNEQFF | TGTGCCAGCAGCCTAGGACTAGCGAATTCATTTCCCAATGAGCAGTTCTTC
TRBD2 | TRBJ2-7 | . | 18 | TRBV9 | CASSVAGLAGGPGDEQYF | TGTGCCAGCAGCGTAGCGGGACTCGCGGGAGGGCCCGGGGACGAGCAGTACTTC
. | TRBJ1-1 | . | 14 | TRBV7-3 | CASSLGGADTEAFF | TGTGCCAGCAGCTTAGGGGGCGCGGACACTGAAGCTTTCTTT
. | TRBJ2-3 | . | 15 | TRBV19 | CASSTRGPGTDTQYF | TGTGCCAGTAGTACCCGGGGACCCGGCACAGATACGCAGTATTTT
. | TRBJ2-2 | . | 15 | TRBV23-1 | CANPPGRPNTGELFF | TGCGCCAATCCCCCGGGACGTCCGAACACCGGGGAACTGTTTTTT
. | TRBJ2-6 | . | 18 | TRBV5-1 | CASSLVTGPSSGANVLTF | TGCGCCAGCAGCTTGGTTACAGGCCCGAGCTCTGGGGCCAACGTCCTGACTTTC
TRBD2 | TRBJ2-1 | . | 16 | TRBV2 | CASSESGLAGLDEQFF | TGTGCCAGCAGTGAAAGCGGACTAGCGGGTTTAGATGAGCAGTTCTTC
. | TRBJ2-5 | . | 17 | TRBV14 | CASSQEGMSGQGETQYF | TGTGCCAGCAGCCAAGAGGGTATGAGCGGGCAAGGAGAGACCCAGTACTTC
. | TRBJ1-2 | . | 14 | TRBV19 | CASTIGGGNYGYIF | TGTGCCAGTACCATTGGGGGAGGGAACTATGGCTACATCTTC
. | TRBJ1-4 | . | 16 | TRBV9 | CASSPSGGTTNEKLFF | TGTGCCAGCAGCCCATCAGGTGGTACAACTAATGAAAAACTGTTTTTT
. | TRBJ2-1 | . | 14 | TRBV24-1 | CATSDPGGYNEQFF | TGTGCCACCAGTGATCCCGGTGGGTACAATGAGCAGTTCTTC
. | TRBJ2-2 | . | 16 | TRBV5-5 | CASSPPGLVNTGELFF | TGTGCCAGCAGCCCCCCGGGACTCGTGAACACCGGGGAGCTGTTTTTT
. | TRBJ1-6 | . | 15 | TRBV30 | CAWGGRIRYNSPLHF | TGTGCCTGGGGGGGGCGGATCCGGTACAATTCACCCCTCCACTTT
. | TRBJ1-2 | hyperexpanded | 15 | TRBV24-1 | CATSDIRTSREGYTF | TGTGCCACCAGTGATATCCGCACGTCCCGGGAAGGCTACACCTTC
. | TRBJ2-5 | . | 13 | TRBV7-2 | CASSLVIRETQYF | TGTGCCAGCAGCTTAGTAATCAGAGAGACCCAGTACTTC
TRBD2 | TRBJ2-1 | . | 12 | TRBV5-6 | CASSWASGRQFF | TGTGCCAGCAGCTGGGCTAGCGGGAGGCAGTTCTTC
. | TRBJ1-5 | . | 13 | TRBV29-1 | CSVADTVGKPQHF | TGCAGCGTTGCCGACACCGTCGGAAAGCCCCAGCATTTT
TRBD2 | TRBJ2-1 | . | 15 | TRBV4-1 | CASSQPQREGSEQFF | TGCGCCAGCAGCCAACCCCAGCGGGAGGGCAGTGAGCAGTTCTTC
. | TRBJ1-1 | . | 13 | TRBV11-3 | CASSLSPGTEAFF | TGTGCCAGCAGCTTGTCTCCAGGGACTGAAGCTTTCTTT
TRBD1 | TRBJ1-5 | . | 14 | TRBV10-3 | CAIMGTGVDQPQHF | TGTGCCATCATGGGTACAGGGGTGGATCAGCCCCAGCATTTT